This T cell receptor (beta chain) was recorded in a study of CD8 T cells in ankylosing spondylitis. Study outcomes and limitations: For ankylosing spondylitis blood, a TCR beta motif of 7 to 9 highly homologous variants appeared characteristic. Reportedly, matched ankylosing spondylitis synovial fluid was significantly enriched for disease-linked clones. Reactive arthritis synovial fluid and blood were previously reported to contain some motif variants.

As the method for making TCR beta libraries, quantitative 5'-RACE with molecular barcodes was used. TCRdb redid the calling of the 5' RACE reads with MiXCR, one entry per CDR3 protein. The repertoire holds approximately 400,000 distinct CDR3 sequences, about 15% seen once, with approximately 1% in the top ten. This clonotype was seen many times. Its antigen is unknown. This CDR3 spans 17 amino acids. V dropped 4 bases and J dropped 1; count of bases not matched to a gene: 10. Germline-derived CDR1 and CDR2 are SGHRS and YFSETQ. Specimen: blood, either unsorted or a sorted T cell fraction (not recorded which). The V gene is TRBV5-1, the J gene TRBJ2-2; 7 bases fit TRBD2. The source is a male donor with ankylosing spondylitis. The CDR3 region is CASSPNYPSGNTGELFF. DNA for the CDR3: TGCGCCAGCAGCCCTAACTACCCTAGCGGGAACACCGGGGAGCTGTTTTTT.